The clone carrying this T cell receptor beta chain appeared a single time. V dropped 8 bases and J dropped 1 base, with 8 bases sitting between them. Germline CDR1 DFQATT, CDR2 SNEGSKA (reference sequence). This CDR3 is 11 amino acids long. These data originate in a study of blood T cell repertoires in COVID-19. Study as a whole: Samples came from the United States, Italy and Spain, spanning acute and convalescent COVID-19. T cells, B-cell-depleted T cells, or PBMCs provided the cDNA or gDNA that served as material.

Measured with immunoSEQ multiplex PCR; TCRdb has only the in-frame clones, and not every one. This table holds 150,000 to 200,000 clones, approximately 80% found once. Sequencing was carried out using peripheral blood. The chain links TRBV20-1 to TRBJ1-1; D remains ambiguous. This receptor was obtained from a man aged 50 or older who had recovered from COVID-19. The CDR3: CSPLGNTEAFF. For the CDR3, the DNA is TGCAGTCCACTCGGGAACACTGAAGCTTTCTTT.